These 14 T cell receptor beta chains came from one sample sequenced in a study of shared clonotypes between healthy human individuals (dated by TCRdb to the early 2020s). Library construction relied on the immunoSEQ multiplex PCR assay. Sourced from immuneACCESS, this table was stored by TCRdb with only in-frame sequences that have V and J called. A share of the clones is absent; for the studies checked, an unresolved V gene accounts for under half, and the remainder has no known explanation. Across this sample there are approximately 640,000 clones, with around 72% seen only once. The ten top clones hold approximately 2% of the sample. The sample was memory CD4+ T cells sorted from blood. Taken with the paper, the label for cell subset or site translates to: CD45RA-negative fraction. These receptor sequences come from a woman in her twenties or thirties in good health.

The rearrangement joins TRBV19 to TRBJ2-5; 10 bases are shared with TRBD2. The germline V gene has CDR1 LNHDA and CDR2 SQIVND (reference sequence). V lost 6 bases and J lost 2; bases outside the gene matches: 9. The CDR3 runs to 16 residues. In DNA form, the CDR3 reads TGTGCCAGTAGACGACTAGCGGGCGCCTCTCAAGAGACCCAGTACTTC. This codes for CASRRLAGASQETQYF.

The chain carries TRBV6-5 and TRBJ2-7, with D perhaps matching TRBD2 (5 bases). Trimming took off 8 bases at V and 6 bases at J, with 17 bases between the two ends. This CDR3 comprises 13 residues. Germline V gene lookup returns CDR1 MNHEY and CDR2 SVGAGI. The CDR3 protein is CASASREVSEQYF. The CDR3 DNA sequence: TGTGCCAGCGCCTCCCGGGAAGTATCCGAGCAGTACTTC.

The chain joins TRBV28 to TRBJ2-2; 7 nucleotides match TRBD2. The CDR3 contains 19 residues. Looked up from germline, CDR1 is MDHEN and CDR2 is SYDVKM. With V trimmed by 3 bases and J by 1 base, 14 bases remained unmatched. The CDR3 DNA reads as TGTGCCAGCAGTTTCCCCCAGTCGCTAGCGGAAAAGAACACCGGGGAGCTGTTTTTT. Translating gives CASSFPQSLAEKNTGELFF.

This CDR3 reads CASSTRPGTGEYSGNTIYF. DNA for the CDR3: TGTGCCAGTAGTACTCGTCCCGGGACAGGAGAATACTCTGGAAACACCATATATTTT. The V and J genes are TRBV19 and TRBJ1-3, with TRBD1 matching 8 bases. Trimming at V came to 4 bases and at J to 0 bases, leaving 14 bases not matched to a gene. Germline values: CDR1 LNHDA, CDR2 SQIVND (reference sequence). The CDR3 length is 19 residues.

V gene TRBV5-1 combines with J gene TRBJ2-1; D ambiguous. The V end was cut by 0 bases, the J end by 10 bases, with 8 bases between. CDR3 length: 12 amino acids. Looked up from germline, CDR1 is SGHRS and CDR2 is YFSETQ. The DNA of the CDR3 is TGCGCCAGCAGCTTGGATCCCGGGGAGCAGTTCTTC. Translation: CASSLDPGEQFF.

The chain links TRBV27 to TRBJ1-2; perhaps TRBD1 as D (5 bases). This CDR3 is 13 amino acids long. Germline V gene sequence: CDR1 MNHEY, CDR2 SMNVEV (reference sequence). The germline V and J ends were trimmed by 3 bases and 4 bases, with 9 bases remaining between them. The CDR3 DNA follows: TGTGCCAGCAGTTTTAGGGGCCTCTATGGCTACACCTTC. This codes for CASSFRGLYGYTF.

The chain carries TRBV9 and TRBJ2-5; possibly TRBD1 for D (7 bases). V lost 3 bases and J 3 bases, leaving 15 bases between the germline ends. Per the germline V gene, CDR1 is SGDLS and CDR2 is YYNGEE. This CDR3 comprises 15 residues. The CDR3 region has the DNA TGTGCCAGCAGCGGCGGGGACAGAGTTAAAGAGACCCAGTACTTC. Its protein product is CASSGGDRVKETQYF.

The chain has TRBV5-6 and TRBJ2-4, with no clear D. Germline V CDR1 and CDR2: SGHDT, YYEEEE. This CDR3 contains 14 residues. The germline V and J ends were trimmed by 4 bases and 0 bases, with 8 bases remaining between them. CDR3 residues: CASSPYIAKNIQYF. Written as DNA, the CDR3 is TGTGCCAGCAGCCCTTATATAGCCAAAAACATTCAGTACTTC.

V is TRBV5-1 and J is TRBJ2-2; the match to TRBD2 covers 10 bases. The germline CDR1 and CDR2 sequences are SGHRS and YFSETQ. After removal of 1 base from V and 5 bases from J, the junction contained 5 bases not matched to a gene. The CDR3 runs to 16 residues. The CDR3 DNA reads TGCGCCAGCAGCTTGAATCCTAGCGGGAGTACCGGGGAGCTGTTTTTT. This translates into CASSLNPSGSTGELFF.

Comments on this clone: The junction departs from germline at one end; a sequencing error may be responsible. The genes are TRBV13 and TRBJ1-5, with D possibly being TRBD1 (6 bases). CDR1 and CDR2 (germline): PRHDT, FYEKMQ (reference sequence). The CDR3 loop spans 17 amino acids. The CDR3: CASSLPGDEDSDQPQHF. CDR3 coding DNA: TGTGCCAGCAGCTTACCAGGGGATGAAGATAGCGATCAGCCCCAGCATTTT.

V and J are TRBV19 and TRBJ2-3; TRBD2 matches 7 bases. The trim removed 1 base at V and 3 bases at J, leaving 10 bases unmatched. The germline CDR1 and CDR2 sequences are LNHDA and SQIVND (reference sequence). This CDR3 spans 17 amino acids. CDR3 bases: TGTGCCAGTAGTATAGTAGGGGCGGCGGGAGATACAGATACGCAGTATTTT. Translation: CASSIVGAAGDTDTQYF.

The chain employs TRBV11-2 and TRBJ2-1; D remains ambiguous. The CDR3 contains 15 residues. V was clipped by 1 base and J by 0 bases, with 7 bases between them. Germline-derived CDR1 and CDR2 are SGHAT and FQNNGV. CDR3 in amino acids: CASSLAEVSYNEQFF. CDR3 nucleotide sequence: TGTGCCAGCAGCTTAGCCGAAGTCTCCTACAATGAGCAGTTCTTC.

This clone was picked up a small number of times. This may come from a read error, since a much larger clone is one base off. Other DNA sequences of this sample code for an identical CDR3. V and J are TRBV7-2 and TRBJ1-3, with 8 positions matching TRBD1. The CDR3 spans 14 residues. Per germline, CDR1 SGHTA and CDR2 FQGNSA. With V trimmed by 4 bases and J by 4 bases, 3 bases remained unmatched. The CDR3 sequence is CASSSQGAGNTIYF. The CDR3, as DNA: TGTGCCAGCAGCTCGCAGGGGGCGGGAAACACCATATATTTT. Combining the CDR3 with reference TRBV7-2 and TRBJ1-3 gives the whole variable domain GAGVSQSPSNKVTEKGKDVELRCDPISGHTALYWYRQSLGQGLEFLIYFQGNSAPDKSGLPSDRFSAERTGGSVSTLTIQRTQQEDSAVYLCASSSQGAGNTIYFGEGSWLTVV.

This clone appeared once. A read error is possible here, since a much larger clone lies one base away. The chain employs TRBV7-6 and TRBJ1-1; D is ambiguous. CDR3 length: 13 residues. V was shortened by 2 bases and J by 0 bases, with 4 bases between the two germline ends. Germline values: CDR1 SGHVS, CDR2 FNYEAQ. CDR3 residues: CASSLLMNTEAFF. Here the CDR3 DNA reads TGTGCCAGCAGCTTACTCATGAACACTGAAGCTTTCTTT.